This T cell receptor (beta chain) derives from a study of OX40 agonist ivuxolimab in advanced cancers. The V end lost 5 bases, the J end lost 5 bases, and 12 bases lay between the germline ends. There are 13 residues in the CDR3. Germline V gene sequence: CDR1 SEHNR, CDR2 FQNEAQ (reference sequence). This clone was detected once. Assay used: immunoSEQ multiplex PCR; TCRdb lists only in-frame clones, some missing. The profile covers approximately 19,000 clones, with around 78% appearing a single time and roughly 15% taken by the ten largest. The material sequenced was CD4+ or CD8+ T cells sorted from blood, taken in a trial of the OX40 agonist ivuxolimab. The genes are TRBV7-9 and TRBJ2-5; D is unresolved. The TCR was taken from an adult with an advanced solid tumor such as melanoma, head and neck, liver or kidney cancer. The CDR3 region is CASSNPGSETQYF. The DNA for the CDR3 is TGTGCCAGCAGCAACCCAGGAAGCGAGACCCAGTACTTC.